Listed here is a single T cell receptor (beta chain). The target antigen is unknown. The PCR ran on 60 Vbeta and 13 Jbeta primers. The assay was immunoSEQ multiplex PCR, and TCRdb's table has in-frame clones only and misses some. The sample records 130,000 to 150,000 clones, roughly 70% being singletons. The sample is drawn from a study of cytomegalovirus exposure and HLA in healthy donors. Whole-study results and caveats: Presence/absence analyses assumed roughly uniform sequencing depth across donors, which may not hold.

CDR1 is MDHEN and CDR2 is SYDVKM in the germline V gene. The CDR3 consists of 14 residues. This clonotype originated in a young man in good health and CMV-seropositive. The chain recombines TRBV28 with TRBJ2-5; 7 bases are a match to TRBD1. The DNA matches TRBJ2-7 better at its end, which makes the J call doubtful. Sequencing was carried out using PBMCs. CDR3 region: CASSSTGVSYEQYF. The CDR3, as DNA: TGTGCCAGCAGTTCTACAGGGGTCTCCTACGAGCAGTACTTC.